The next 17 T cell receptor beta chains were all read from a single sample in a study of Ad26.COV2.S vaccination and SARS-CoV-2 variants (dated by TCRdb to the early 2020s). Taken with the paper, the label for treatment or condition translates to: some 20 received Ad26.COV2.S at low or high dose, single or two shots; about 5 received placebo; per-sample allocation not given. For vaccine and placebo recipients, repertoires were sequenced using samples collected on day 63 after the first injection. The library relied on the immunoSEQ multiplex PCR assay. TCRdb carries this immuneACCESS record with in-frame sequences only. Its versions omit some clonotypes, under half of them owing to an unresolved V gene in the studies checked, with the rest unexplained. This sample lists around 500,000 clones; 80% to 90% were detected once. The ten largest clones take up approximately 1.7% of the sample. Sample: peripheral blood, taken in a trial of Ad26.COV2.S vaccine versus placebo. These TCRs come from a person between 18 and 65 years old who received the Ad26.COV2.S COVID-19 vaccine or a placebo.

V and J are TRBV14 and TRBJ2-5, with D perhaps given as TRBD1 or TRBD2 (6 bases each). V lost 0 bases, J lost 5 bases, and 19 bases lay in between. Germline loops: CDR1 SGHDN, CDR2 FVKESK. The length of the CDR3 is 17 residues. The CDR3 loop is CASSQDLPRGPRETQYF. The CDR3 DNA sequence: TGTGCCAGCAGCCAAGATCTCCCCCGGGGGCCGCGCGAGACCCAGTACTTC.

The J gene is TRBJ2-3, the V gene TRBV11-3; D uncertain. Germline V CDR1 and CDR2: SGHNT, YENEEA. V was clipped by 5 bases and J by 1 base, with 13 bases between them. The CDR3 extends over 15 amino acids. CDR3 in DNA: TGTGCCAGCAGCCCCGGTAATCCGGGCACAGATACGCAGTATTTT. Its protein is CASSPGNPGTDTQYF.

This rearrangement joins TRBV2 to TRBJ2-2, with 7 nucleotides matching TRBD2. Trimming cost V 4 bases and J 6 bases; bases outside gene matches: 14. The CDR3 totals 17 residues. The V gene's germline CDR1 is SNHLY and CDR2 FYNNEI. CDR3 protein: CASSVGLGLVVPGELFF. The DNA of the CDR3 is TGTGCCAGCAGTGTTGGACTAGGTTTGGTGGTACCCGGGGAGCTGTTTTTT.

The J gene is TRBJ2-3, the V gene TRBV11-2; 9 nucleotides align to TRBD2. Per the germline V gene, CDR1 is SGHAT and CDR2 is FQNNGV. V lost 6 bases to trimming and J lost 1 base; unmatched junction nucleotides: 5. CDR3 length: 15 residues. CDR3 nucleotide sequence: TGTGCCAGCAGACAACCTAGCGGGGGCACAGATACGCAGTATTTT. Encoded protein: CASRQPSGGTDTQYF.

The CDR3 region is CASSLGLLDTEAFF. The CDR3, as DNA: TGTGCCAGCAGTTTAGGGCTCCTGGACACTGAAGCTTTCTTT. The chain recombines TRBV27 with TRBJ1-1; D uncertain. The V end was cut by 2 bases, the J end by 3 bases, with 10 bases between. There are 14 residues in the CDR3. In germline, CDR1 is MNHEY, CDR2 SMNVEV (reference sequence).

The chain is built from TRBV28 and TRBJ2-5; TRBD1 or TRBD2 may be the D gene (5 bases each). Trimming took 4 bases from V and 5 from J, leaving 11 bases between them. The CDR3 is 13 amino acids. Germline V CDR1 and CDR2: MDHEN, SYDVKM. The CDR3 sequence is CASSSWDRETQYF. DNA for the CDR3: TGTGCCAGCAGTTCATGGGACCGGGAGACCCAGTACTTC.

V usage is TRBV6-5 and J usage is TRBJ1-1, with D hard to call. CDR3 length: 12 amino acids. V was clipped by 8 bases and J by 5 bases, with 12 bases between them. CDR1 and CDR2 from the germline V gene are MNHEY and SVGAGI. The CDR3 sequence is CASAGVGTEAFF. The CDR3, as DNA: TGTGCCAGCGCCGGGGTGGGGACTGAAGCTTTCTTT.

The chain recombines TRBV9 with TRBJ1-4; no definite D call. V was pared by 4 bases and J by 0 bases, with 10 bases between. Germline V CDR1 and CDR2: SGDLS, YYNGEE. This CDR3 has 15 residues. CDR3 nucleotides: TGTGCCAGCAGCATAAGAGGAGCAACTAATGAAAAACTGTTTTTT. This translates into CASSIRGATNEKLFF.

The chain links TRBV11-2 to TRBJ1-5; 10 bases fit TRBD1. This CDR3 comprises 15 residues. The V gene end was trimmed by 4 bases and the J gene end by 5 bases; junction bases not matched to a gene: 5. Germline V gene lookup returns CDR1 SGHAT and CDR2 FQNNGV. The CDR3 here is CASSWDGTGDQPQHF. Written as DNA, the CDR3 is TGTGCCAGCAGCTGGGATGGGACAGGGGATCAGCCCCAGCATTTT.

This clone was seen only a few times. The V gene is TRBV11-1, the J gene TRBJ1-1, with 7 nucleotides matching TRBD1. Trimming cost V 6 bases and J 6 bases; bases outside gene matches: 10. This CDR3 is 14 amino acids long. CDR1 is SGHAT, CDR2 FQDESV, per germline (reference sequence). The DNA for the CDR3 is TGTGCCAGCAGTACAACAGGGGAAAGGGCTGAAGCTTTCTTT. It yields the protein CASSTTGERAEAFF.

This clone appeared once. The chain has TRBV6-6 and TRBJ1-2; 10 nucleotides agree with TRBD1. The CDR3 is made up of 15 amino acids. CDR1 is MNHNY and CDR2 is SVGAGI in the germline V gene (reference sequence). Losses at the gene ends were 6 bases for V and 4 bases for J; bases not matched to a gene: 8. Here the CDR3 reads CASSPPGQGSYGYTF. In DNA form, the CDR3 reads TGTGCCAGCAGCCCTCCGGGACAGGGGAGCTATGGCTACACCTTC.

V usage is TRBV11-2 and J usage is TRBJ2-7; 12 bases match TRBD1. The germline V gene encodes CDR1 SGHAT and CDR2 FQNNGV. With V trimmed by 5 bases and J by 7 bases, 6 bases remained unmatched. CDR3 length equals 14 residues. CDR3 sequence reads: CASSGGQGAWEQYF. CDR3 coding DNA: TGTGCCAGCAGCGGGGGACAGGGGGCTTGGGAGCAGTACTTC.

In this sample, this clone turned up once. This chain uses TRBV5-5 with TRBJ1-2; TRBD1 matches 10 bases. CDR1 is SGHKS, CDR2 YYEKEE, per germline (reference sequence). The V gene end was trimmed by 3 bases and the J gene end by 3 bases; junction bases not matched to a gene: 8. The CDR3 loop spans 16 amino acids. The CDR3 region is CASSYYWGTGDYGYTF. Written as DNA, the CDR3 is TGTGCCAGCAGCTACTACTGGGGGACAGGGGACTATGGCTACACCTTC.

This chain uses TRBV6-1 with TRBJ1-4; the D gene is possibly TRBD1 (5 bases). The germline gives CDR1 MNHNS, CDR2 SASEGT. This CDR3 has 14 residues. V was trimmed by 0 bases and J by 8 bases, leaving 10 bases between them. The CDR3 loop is CASSEAPGREKLFF. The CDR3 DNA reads TGTGCCAGCAGTGAAGCTCCAGGGAGGGAAAAACTGTTTTTT.

The CDR3 DNA sequence: TGTGCCAGCAGGACAGGGGATGTGGCGAATTCACCCCTCCACTTT. This gives the protein CASRTGDVANSPLHF. The rearrangement links TRBV2 to TRBJ1-6, with 8 bases aligning to TRBD1. The length of the CDR3 is 15 residues. V lost 6 bases, J lost 7 bases, and 8 bases stayed unmatched. CDR1 and CDR2 (germline): SNHLY, FYNNEI.

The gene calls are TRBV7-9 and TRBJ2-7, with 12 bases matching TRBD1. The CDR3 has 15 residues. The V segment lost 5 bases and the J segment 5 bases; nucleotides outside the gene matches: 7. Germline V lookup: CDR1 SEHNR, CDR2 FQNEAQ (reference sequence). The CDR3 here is CASSPGTGGRDEQYF. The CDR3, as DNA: TGTGCCAGCAGCCCAGGGACAGGGGGCAGGGACGAGCAGTACTTC.

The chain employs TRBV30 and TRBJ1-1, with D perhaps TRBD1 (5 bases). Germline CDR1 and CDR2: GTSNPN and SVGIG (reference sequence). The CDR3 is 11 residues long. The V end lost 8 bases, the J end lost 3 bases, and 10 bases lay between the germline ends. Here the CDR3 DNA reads TGTGCCCACGAAGGGGACACTGAAGCTTTCTTT. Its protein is CAHEGDTEAFF.